This section outlines one T cell receptor beta chain sequence together with its context. Its antigen is still unknown. Here immunoSEQ multiplex PCR was the method, and the copy in TCRdb shows in-frame clones only, minus some. The data contain about 2.4 million clones, around nine tenths of them singletons. This sample was taken from a study of shared clonotypes between healthy human individuals. CDR3 size: 14 residues. Trimming left V 6 bases short and J 7 bases short, with 19 bases between. The germline gives CDR1 SGHAT, CDR2 FQNNGV. The study, taken as a whole, reports: Clonotypes shared by all four sorted-subset donors had higher generation probabilities than non-shared clonotypes.

This chain links TRBV11-2 with TRBJ2-7; D tentatively reads TRBD1 or TRBD2 (5 bases each). The material sequenced was naive CD4+ T cells sorted from blood. The subset denotes: CD45RA+ positively selected. This TCR derives from a man aged 18-30 years in good health. CDR3 protein: CASRRDRQLLEQYF. The CDR3 DNA reads as TGTGCCAGCAGACGGGACCGACAGTTACTGGAGCAGTACTTC.